The 22 T cell receptor beta chains in this list originate from one sample, sequenced in a study of T cells expressing NK-cell markers. TCRdb reprocessed the 5' RACE reads and stores each CDR3 protein as one record, lacking DNA. The sample yields 400,000 to 550,000 distinct CDR3 sequences, of which the top ten take up 7.3%. Sequencing used blood T cells: a sorted CD56 or NKG2C T cell subset, CD4+ or CD8+ T cells, or bulk PBMC T cells (not recorded which). The receptors derive from a woman between 18 and 75 years old in good health.

The chain carries TRBV28 and TRBJ1-5. This CDR3 spans 15 amino acids. The germline V gene encodes CDR1 MDHEN and CDR2 SYDVKM. The CDR3 protein is CASSNRDLSNQPQHF.

The V call is TRBV7-8, the J call TRBJ2-3; TCRdb's D gene call, TRBD2, goes unchecked for lack of DNA. The CDR3 length is 16 residues. Germline loops: CDR1 SGHVS, CDR2 FQNEAQ. CDR3 sequence: CASSPRLAGATDTQYF.

The chain joins TRBV5-1 to TRBJ2-1; TCRdb returns TRBD1, unconfirmable since there is no DNA. From germline, CDR1 is SGHRS and CDR2 YFSETQ. The CDR3 runs to 14 residues. The CDR3 protein is CASSFPREFNEQFF.

V usage is TRBV12-3 or TRBV12-4 and J usage is TRBJ1-2; the TCRdb D gene call, TRBD1, has no DNA to confirm it. The CDR3 consists of 14 residues. The CDR3 region is CASSFGLSHYGYTF.

The chain carries TRBV29-1 and TRBJ2-2; the TRBD2 assignment by TCRdb is unverifiable without DNA. CDR3 length: 13 amino acids. CDR1 is SQVTM and CDR2 is ANQGSEA in the germline V gene. CDR3: CSGLAGNTGELFF.

V usage is TRBV20-1 and J usage is TRBJ1-2. The length of the CDR3 is 21 residues. From germline, CDR1 is DFQATT and CDR2 SNEGSKA (reference sequence). The CDR3 loop reads CSARVQGSRLTMATPNYGYTF.

The chain carries TRBV20-1 and TRBJ2-5; no DNA is available, so the TRBD1 call from TCRdb remains unchecked. CDR1 is DFQATT and CDR2 is SNEGSKA in the germline V gene (reference sequence). This CDR3 contains 16 residues. CDR3 sequence: CSARDLKTGSGETQYF.

The chain combines TRBV6-1 with TRBJ2-7; TCRdb's D gene call, TRBD1, goes unchecked for lack of DNA. Looked up from germline, CDR1 is MNHNS and CDR2 is SASEGT. This CDR3 comprises 15 residues. The CDR3 protein is CASSKDPQSSYEQYF.

The J gene is TRBJ2-3, the V gene TRBV18; TCRdb indicates TRBD1, and absent DNA this call remains unverified. The CDR3 has 13 residues. The germline CDR1 and CDR2 sequences are KGHSH and LQKENI. This chain's CDR3 is CASSRLSTDTQYF.

The CDR3 region is CSVPRGLAGDPDTQYF. The rearrangement links TRBV29-1 to TRBJ2-3; TCRdb picks TRBD2, but there is no DNA to check that call. Germline CDR1 and CDR2: SQVTM and ANQGSEA. The CDR3 length is 16 residues.

The chain couples TRBV20-1 to TRBJ2-7; with no DNA, the TCRdb D assignment of TRBD2 cannot be verified. Germline CDR1 and CDR2: DFQATT and SNEGSKA (reference sequence). The CDR3 length is 16 residues. The CDR3 region is CSARGAGGRSSYEQYF.

The chain joins TRBV20-1 to TRBJ1-1. The CDR3 contains 12 residues. The germline V gene has CDR1 DFQATT and CDR2 SNEGSKA (reference sequence). CDR3 sequence reads: CSSSGRNTEAFF.

The genes are TRBV19 and TRBJ2-7; TCRdb's assignment of TRBD1 cannot be checked, as there is no DNA. The V gene's germline CDR1 is LNHDA and CDR2 SQIVND (reference sequence). The CDR3 sequence is 12 residues long. CDR3 residues: CASSDRGIEQYF. Supplemented by reference TRBV19 and TRBJ2-7, the full variable domain reads DGGITQSPKYLFRKEGQNVTLSCEQNLNHDAMYWYRQDPGQGLRLIYYSQIVNDFQKGDIAEGYSVSREKKESFPLTVTSAQKNPTAFYLCASSDRGIEQYFGPGTRLTVT.

The chain links TRBV20-1 to TRBJ2-5; TCRdb names TRBD2, which stays unverified in the absence of DNA. CDR1 DFQATT and CDR2 SNEGSKA come from the germline V gene (reference sequence). CDR3 length: 16 residues. The CDR3 loop is CSANGLAGAPQETQYF.

The chain couples TRBV20-1 to TRBJ2-3; the D call of TRBD2 rests on TCRdb alone, since no DNA is present to check it. This CDR3 is built from 12 residues. Germline CDR1 and CDR2: DFQATT and SNEGSKA (reference sequence). The CDR3 here is CSASFRLDTQYF.

The J gene is TRBJ2-1, the V gene TRBV4-2; TCRdb reports TRBD1, a call that lacks DNA to check it against. The CDR3 extends over 16 amino acids. Germline CDR1 and CDR2: LGHNA and YNFKEQ. The CDR3 is CASSQEAGGHYNEQFF.

V and J are TRBV27 and TRBJ2-5; the D call from TCRdb, TRBD2, cannot be confirmed without DNA. Germline V lookup: CDR1 MNHEY, CDR2 SMNVEV (reference sequence). The CDR3 covers 15 residues. This CDR3 reads CASSPLAGDPETQYF.

CDR3 residues: CASSNAAPAPAQPQHF. The rearrangement joins TRBV21-1 to TRBJ1-5. TRBV21-1 is an annotated pseudogene. The CDR3 contains 16 residues.

The rearrangement links TRBV6-2 or TRBV6-3 to TRBJ2-7; there is no DNA to check the TCRdb D call of TRBD1. The CDR3 covers 15 residues. In germline, CDR1 is MNHEY, CDR2 SVGEGT. Here the CDR3 reads CASSEGAAGVYEQYF.

V usage is TRBV4-3 and J usage is TRBJ2-4; the D call of TRBD1 rests on TCRdb alone, since no DNA is present to check it. The germline V gene has CDR1 LGHNA and CDR2 YSLEER. The CDR3 contains 18 residues. CDR3 in amino acids: CASSQDLSVGGSKNIQYF.

CDR3: CSAIPPYTSGGGTDTQYF. This chain joins TRBV20-1 and TRBJ2-3; TCRdb's assignment of TRBD2 cannot be checked, as there is no DNA. The CDR3 contains 18 residues. Germline CDR1 DFQATT, CDR2 SNEGSKA (reference sequence).

The chain links TRBV29-1 to TRBJ2-7; TCRdb gives TRBD2 as the D gene, but with no DNA this cannot be confirmed. Germline assignment: CDR1 SQVTM and CDR2 ANQGSEA. This CDR3 comprises 14 residues. The CDR3 loop reads CSVLTSGRVYEQYF.